The present entry profiles one TCR beta chain with its context. This specimen comes from a study of beta chain features in type 1 diabetes. Across the study: Examination covered around 98 million sorted cells spanning all samples.

There are 17 residues in the CDR3. The germline CDR1 and CDR2 sequences are LNHNV and YYDKDF (reference sequence). Trimming removed 8 bases from V and 4 bases from J; junction bases left unmatched: 15. Expressed TCRB transcripts were sequenced because the entire RNA isolate underwent reverse transcription. Some clones are missing from TCRdb's copy, which holds only in-frame ones; the method was immunoSEQ multiplex PCR. The sample shows under 450,000 clones, approximately 13% of them seen only once. The chain joins TRBV15 to TRBJ2-5; 11 bases are a match to TRBD1. The sequenced material came from naive CD4+ T cells from blood. This TCR was sampled from a man aged 30-40 years in good health. CDR3 sequence reads: CATRGIPGQGVGETQYF. CDR3 bases: TGTGCCACCCGTGGGATACCGGGACAGGGGGTTGGAGAGACCCAGTACTTC.